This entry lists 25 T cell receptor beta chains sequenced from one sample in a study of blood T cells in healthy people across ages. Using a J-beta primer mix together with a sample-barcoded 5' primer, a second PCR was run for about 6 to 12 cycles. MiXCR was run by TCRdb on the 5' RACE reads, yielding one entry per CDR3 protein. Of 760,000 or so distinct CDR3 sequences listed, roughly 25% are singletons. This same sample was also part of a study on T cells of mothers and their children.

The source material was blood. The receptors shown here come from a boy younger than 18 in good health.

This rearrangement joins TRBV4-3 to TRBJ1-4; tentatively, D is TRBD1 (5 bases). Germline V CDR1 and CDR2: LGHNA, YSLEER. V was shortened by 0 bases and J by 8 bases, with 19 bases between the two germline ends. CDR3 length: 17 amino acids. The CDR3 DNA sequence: TGCGCCAGCAGCCAAGATTCCGGGACCGCTCTTACCGAAAAACTGTTTTTT. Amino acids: CASSQDSGTALTEKLFF.

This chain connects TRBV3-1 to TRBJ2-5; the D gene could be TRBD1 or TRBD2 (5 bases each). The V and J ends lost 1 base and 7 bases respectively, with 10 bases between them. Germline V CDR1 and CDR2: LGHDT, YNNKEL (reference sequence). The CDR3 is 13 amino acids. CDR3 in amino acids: CASSQGGGWTQYF. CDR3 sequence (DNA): TGTGCCAGCAGCCAAGGTGGGGGATGGACCCAGTACTTC.

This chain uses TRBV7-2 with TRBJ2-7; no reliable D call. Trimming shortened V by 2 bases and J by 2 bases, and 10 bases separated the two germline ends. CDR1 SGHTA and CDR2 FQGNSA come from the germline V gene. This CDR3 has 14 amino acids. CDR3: CASSLPHYPYEQYF. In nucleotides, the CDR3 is TGTGCCAGCAGCTTACCGCACTATCCCTACGAGCAGTACTTC.

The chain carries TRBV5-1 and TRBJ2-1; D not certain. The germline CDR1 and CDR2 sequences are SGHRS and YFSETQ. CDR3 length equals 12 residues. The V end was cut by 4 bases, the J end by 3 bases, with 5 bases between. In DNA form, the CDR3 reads TGCGCCAGCAGCATAGACTACAATGAGCAGTTCTTC. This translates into CASSIDYNEQFF.

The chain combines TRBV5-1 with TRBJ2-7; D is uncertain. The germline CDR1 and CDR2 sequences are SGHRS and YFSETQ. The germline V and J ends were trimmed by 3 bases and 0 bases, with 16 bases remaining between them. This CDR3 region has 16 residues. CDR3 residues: CASSSPTRGSSYEQYF. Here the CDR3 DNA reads TGCGCCAGCAGCTCCCCTACTCGCGGAAGCTCCTACGAGCAGTACTTC.

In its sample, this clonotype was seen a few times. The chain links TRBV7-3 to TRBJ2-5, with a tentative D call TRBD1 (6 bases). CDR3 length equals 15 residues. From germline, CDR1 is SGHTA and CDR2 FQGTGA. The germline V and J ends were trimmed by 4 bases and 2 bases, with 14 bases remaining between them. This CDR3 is CASSYTRGSQETQYF. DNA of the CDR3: TGTGCCAGCAGCTACACCAGGGGCAGTCAAGAGACCCAGTACTTC.

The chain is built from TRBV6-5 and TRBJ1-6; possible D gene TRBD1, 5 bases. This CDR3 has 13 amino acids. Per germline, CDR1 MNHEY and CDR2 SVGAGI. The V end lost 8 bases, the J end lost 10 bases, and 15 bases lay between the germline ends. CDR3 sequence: CASRGRVDSPLHF. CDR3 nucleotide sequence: TGTGCCAGCCGGGGGAGGGTGGACTCACCCCTCCACTTT.

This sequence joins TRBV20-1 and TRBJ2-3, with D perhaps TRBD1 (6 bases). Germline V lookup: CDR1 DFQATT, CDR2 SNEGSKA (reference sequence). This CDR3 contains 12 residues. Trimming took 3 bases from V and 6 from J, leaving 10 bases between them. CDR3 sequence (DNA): TGCAGTGCTAGTAGGGGGACGGATACGCAGTATTTT. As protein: CSASRGTDTQYF.

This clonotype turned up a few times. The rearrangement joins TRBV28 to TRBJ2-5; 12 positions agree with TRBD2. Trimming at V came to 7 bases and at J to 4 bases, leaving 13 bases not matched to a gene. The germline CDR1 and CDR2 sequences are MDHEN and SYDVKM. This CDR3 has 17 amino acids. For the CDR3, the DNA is TGTGCCAGCAAGGTCGCGGGACTAGCGGGCGCACGAGAGACCCAGTACTTC. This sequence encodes CASKVAGLAGARETQYF.

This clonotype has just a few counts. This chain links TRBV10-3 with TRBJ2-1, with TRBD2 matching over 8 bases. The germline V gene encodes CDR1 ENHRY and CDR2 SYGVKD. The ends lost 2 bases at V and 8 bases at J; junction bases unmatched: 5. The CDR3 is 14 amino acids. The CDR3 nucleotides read TGTGCCATCAGTGAGATAAGCGGGAGCCATGAGCAGTTCTTC. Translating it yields CAISEISGSHEQFF.

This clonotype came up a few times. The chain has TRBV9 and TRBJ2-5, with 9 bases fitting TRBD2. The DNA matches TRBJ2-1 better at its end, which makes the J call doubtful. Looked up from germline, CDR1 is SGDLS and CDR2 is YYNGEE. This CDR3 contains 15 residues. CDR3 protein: CASSGSGGPYNEQFF. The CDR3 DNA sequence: TGTGCCAGCAGCGGTAGCGGGGGCCCCTACAATGAGCAGTTCTTC.

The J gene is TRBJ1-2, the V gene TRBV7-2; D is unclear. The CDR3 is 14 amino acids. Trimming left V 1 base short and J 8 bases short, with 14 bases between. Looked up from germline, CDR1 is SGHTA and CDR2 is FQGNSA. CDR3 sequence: CASSLGSDKFGYTF. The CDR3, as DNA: TGTGCCAGCAGCTTAGGGAGTGATAAATTCGGCTACACCTTC.

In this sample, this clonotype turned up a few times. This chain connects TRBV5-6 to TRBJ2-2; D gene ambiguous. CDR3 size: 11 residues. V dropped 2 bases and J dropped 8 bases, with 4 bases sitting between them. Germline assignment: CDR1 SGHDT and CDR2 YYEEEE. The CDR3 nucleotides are TGTGCCAGCAGCTTTGAGGGGGAGCTGTTTTTT. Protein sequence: CASSFEGELFF.

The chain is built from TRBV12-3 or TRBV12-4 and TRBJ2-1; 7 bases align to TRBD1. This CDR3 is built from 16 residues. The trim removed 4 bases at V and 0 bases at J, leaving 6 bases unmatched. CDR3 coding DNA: TGTGCCAGCAGTTCAGACAGGGCCCGCTCCTACAATGAGCAGTTCTTC. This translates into CASSSDRARSYNEQFF.

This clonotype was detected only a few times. CDR3 nucleotide sequence: TGTGCCAGCAGGATGCGGGAGGTCGGGCCCGAGCAGTACTTC. Translating gives CASRMREVGPEQYF. The chain has TRBV7-2 and TRBJ2-7; 8 bases fit TRBD2. The trim removed 6 bases at V and 6 bases at J, leaving 10 bases unmatched. This CDR3 spans 14 amino acids. Germline values: CDR1 SGHTA, CDR2 FQGNSA.

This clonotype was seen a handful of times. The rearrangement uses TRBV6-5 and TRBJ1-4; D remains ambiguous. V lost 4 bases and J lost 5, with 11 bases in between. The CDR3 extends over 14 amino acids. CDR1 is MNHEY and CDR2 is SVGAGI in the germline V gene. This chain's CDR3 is CASSSRVINEKLFF. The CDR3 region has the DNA TGTGCCAGCAGTTCTAGGGTCATAAATGAAAAACTGTTTTTT.

Here the CDR3 reads CASSLPGSLYNEQFF. The CDR3 bases are TGTGCCAGCAGCTTACCCGGGAGCCTCTACAATGAGCAGTTCTTC. The chain joins TRBV11-2 to TRBJ2-1, with D tentatively TRBD2 (6 bases). V lost 2 bases and J 3 bases, leaving 11 bases between the germline ends. CDR1 is SGHAT and CDR2 is FQNNGV in the germline V gene. This CDR3 is built from 15 residues.

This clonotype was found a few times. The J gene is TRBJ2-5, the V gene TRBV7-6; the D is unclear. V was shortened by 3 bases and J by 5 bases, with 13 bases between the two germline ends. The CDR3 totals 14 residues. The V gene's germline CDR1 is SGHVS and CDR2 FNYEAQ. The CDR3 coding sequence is TGTGCCAGCAGCTTTATCCCCCGTTCGGAGACCCAGTACTTC. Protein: CASSFIPRSETQYF.

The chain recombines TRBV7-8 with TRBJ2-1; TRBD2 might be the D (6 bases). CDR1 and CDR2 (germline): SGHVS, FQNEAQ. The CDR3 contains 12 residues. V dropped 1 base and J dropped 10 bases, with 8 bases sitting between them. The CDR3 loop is CASSLGLAEQFF. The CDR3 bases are TGTGCCAGCAGCTTAGGGCTAGCGGAGCAGTTCTTC.

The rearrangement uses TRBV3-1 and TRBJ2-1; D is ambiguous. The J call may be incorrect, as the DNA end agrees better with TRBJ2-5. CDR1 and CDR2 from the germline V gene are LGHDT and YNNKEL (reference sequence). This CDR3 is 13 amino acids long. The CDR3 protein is CASSQEIWGTQYF. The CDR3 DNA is TGTGCCAGCAGCCAAGAGATCTGGGGGACCCAGTACTTC.

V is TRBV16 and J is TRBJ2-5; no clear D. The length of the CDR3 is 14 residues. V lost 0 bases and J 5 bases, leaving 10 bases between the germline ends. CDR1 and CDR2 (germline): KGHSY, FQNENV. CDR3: CASSQSNPRETQYF. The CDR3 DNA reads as TGTGCCAGCAGCCAATCAAATCCGAGGGAGACCCAGTACTTC.

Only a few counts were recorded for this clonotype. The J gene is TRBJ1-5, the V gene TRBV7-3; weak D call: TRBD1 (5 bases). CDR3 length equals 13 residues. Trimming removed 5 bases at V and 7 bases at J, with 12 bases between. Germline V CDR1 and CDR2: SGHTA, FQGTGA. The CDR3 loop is CASSGTAGQPQHF. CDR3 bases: TGTGCCAGCAGCGGGACCGCGGGCCAGCCCCAGCATTTT.

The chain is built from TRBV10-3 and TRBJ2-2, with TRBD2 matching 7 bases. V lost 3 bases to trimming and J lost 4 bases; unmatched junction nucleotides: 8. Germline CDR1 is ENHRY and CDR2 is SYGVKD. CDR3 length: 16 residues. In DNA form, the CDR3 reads TGTGCCATCAGTGAAGTTCGGCGGGAGAGCACCGGGGAGCTGTTTTTT. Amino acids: CAISEVRRESTGELFF.

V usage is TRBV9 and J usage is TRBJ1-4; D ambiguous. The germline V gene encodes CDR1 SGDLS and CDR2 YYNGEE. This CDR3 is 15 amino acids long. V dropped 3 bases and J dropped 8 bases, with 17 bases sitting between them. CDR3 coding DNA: TGTGCCAGCAGCGCAGGAGTGGAGGTTGAGGAAAAACTGTTTTTT. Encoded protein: CASSAGVEVEEKLFF.

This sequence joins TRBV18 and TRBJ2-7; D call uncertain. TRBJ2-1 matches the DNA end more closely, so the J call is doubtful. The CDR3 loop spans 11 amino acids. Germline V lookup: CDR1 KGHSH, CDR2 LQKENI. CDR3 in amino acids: CASSRENEQFF. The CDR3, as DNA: TGTGCCAGCTCACGGGAAAATGAGCAGTTCTTC.